Shown below are 12 T cell receptor beta chains from a single sample sequenced in a study of T cell responses to AZD1222 COVID-19 vaccine. Produced via immunoSEQ multiplex PCR; TCRdb's table is partial and in-frame only. The data show fewer than 200,000 clones, approximately 92% seen once. The material sequenced was peripheral blood, taken on day 0 of AZD1222 vaccination. The receptors shown here come from an adult in good health.

The CDR3 DNA reads as TGTGCCAGCAGCTTCTACAGGGGGGCTAATGAAAAACTGTTTTTT. It encodes CASSFYRGANEKLFF. The chain employs TRBV5-5 and TRBJ1-4; TRBD1 agrees at 8 bases. V lost 2 bases and J lost 3; bases outside the gene matches: 3. The CDR3 contains 15 residues. The germline CDR1 and CDR2 sequences are SGHKS and YYEKEE (reference sequence).

The chain has TRBV5-1 and TRBJ2-2; D may be TRBD1 or TRBD2 (6 bases each). CDR1 is SGHRS, CDR2 YFSETQ, per germline. V was clipped by 6 bases and J by 7 bases, with 22 bases between them. The CDR3 has 16 amino acids. In DNA form, the CDR3 reads TGCGCCAGCACCCCCCGGAATGGGGGGCATAACGGGGAGCTGTTTTTT. Translation: CASTPRNGGHNGELFF. Looking up the rest from reference TRBV5-1 and TRBJ2-2 gives the full variable domain: KAGVTQTPRYLIKTRGQQVTLSCSPISGHRSVSWYQQTPGQGLQFLFEYFSETQRNKGNFPGRFSGRQFSNSRSEMNVSTLELGDSALYLCASTPRNGGHNGELFFGEGSRLTVL.

V usage is TRBV28 and J usage is TRBJ2-1, with D possibly being TRBD2 (6 bases). The V end was cut by 7 bases, the J end by 7 bases, with 17 bases between. The CDR3 runs to 14 residues. Per germline, CDR1 MDHEN and CDR2 SYDVKM. The CDR3 region is CASTPAGGPNEQFF. The CDR3, as DNA: TGTGCCAGCACCCCCGCAGGAGGGCCGAATGAGCAGTTCTTC.

The chain is built from TRBV7-8 and TRBJ1-1; D remains ambiguous. Per germline, CDR1 SGHVS and CDR2 FQNEAQ. The V and J ends lost 5 bases and 5 bases respectively, with 9 bases between them. The CDR3 is 12 residues long. CDR3 region: CASSNRGTEAFF. The DNA for the CDR3 is TGTGCCAGCAGCAACAGAGGGACTGAAGCTTTCTTT.

This chain uses TRBV2 with TRBJ1-1; a weak D match, TRBD1 (6 bases). CDR1 SNHLY and CDR2 FYNNEI come from the germline V gene. CDR3 length: 15 amino acids. Trimming removed 4 bases at V and 5 bases at J, with 17 bases between. CDR3: CASSADIGGDTEAFF. CDR3 sequence (DNA): TGTGCCAGCAGTGCTGACATAGGGGGAGATACTGAAGCTTTCTTT.

The chain couples TRBV5-5 to TRBJ2-3, with D perhaps matching TRBD2 (7 bases). This CDR3 region has 17 residues. Per the germline V gene, CDR1 is SGHKS and CDR2 is YYEKEE (reference sequence). The ends were cut back, 2 bases at V and 6 bases at J, with 22 bases in the middle. CDR3 residues: CASSFNGGGGVLDTQYF. In DNA, the CDR3 is TGTGCCAGCAGCTTCAACGGGGGCGGGGGCGTTCTGGATACGCAGTATTTT. Filled out from reference TRBV5-5 and TRBJ2-3, the complete variable domain reads DAGVTQSPTHLIKTRGQQVTLRCSPISGHKSVSWYQQVLGQGPQFIFQYYEKEERGRGNFPDRFSARQFPNYSSELNVNALLLGDSALYLCASSFNGGGGVLDTQYFGPGTRLTVL.

The chain joins TRBV5-4 to TRBJ1-1; D is uncertain. This CDR3 comprises 12 residues. Germline V gene lookup returns CDR1 SGHNT and CDR2 YYREEE (reference sequence). The V and J ends lost 2 bases and 5 bases respectively, with 7 bases between them. CDR3 protein: CASSFGETEAFF. The CDR3 nucleotides are TGTGCCAGCAGCTTCGGAGAAACTGAAGCTTTCTTT.

The gene calls are TRBV9 and TRBJ2-7; D may be TRBD2 (5 bases). CDR1 is SGDLS and CDR2 is YYNGEE in the germline V gene. V lost 2 bases to trimming and J lost 2 bases, with 11 bases between them. The CDR3 covers 14 residues. This CDR3 is CASSVHGEPYEQYF. As DNA, the CDR3 is TGTGCCAGCAGCGTTCACGGGGAGCCCTACGAGCAGTACTTC.

The gene calls are TRBV19 and TRBJ2-6, with TRBD1 as a possible D gene (6 bases). The CDR3 has 18 amino acids. The germline gives CDR1 LNHDA, CDR2 SQIVND (reference sequence). V was shortened by 5 bases and J by 0 bases, with 17 bases between the two germline ends. The CDR3 DNA is TGTGCCAGTAGTTTAAATACAGGGCTGCTCTCTGGGGCCAACGTCCTGACTTTC. Encoded protein: CASSLNTGLLSGANVLTF.

V gene TRBV5-4 combines with J gene TRBJ1-1; 7 positions match TRBD1. Per the germline V gene, CDR1 is SGHNT and CDR2 is YYREEE (reference sequence). The CDR3 consists of 15 residues. V shed 4 bases and J 6 bases; nucleotides not matched to a gene: 12. The CDR3 loop reads CASSPSPRTGAEAFF. CDR3 nucleotides: TGTGCCAGCAGCCCCTCCCCCAGGACAGGTGCTGAAGCTTTCTTT.

The V and J genes are TRBV5-4 and TRBJ1-1; D gene uncertain. Trimming took off 0 bases at V and 5 bases at J, with 8 bases between the two ends. The CDR3 loop spans 13 amino acids. Per the germline V gene, CDR1 is SGHNT and CDR2 is YYREEE (reference sequence). The CDR3 here is CASSLDAITEAFF. The CDR3 bases are TGTGCCAGCAGCTTGGACGCGATTACTGAAGCTTTCTTT.

The rearrangement uses TRBV12-3 or TRBV12-4 and TRBJ2-7, with D uncertain. This CDR3 is 13 amino acids long. V shed 4 bases and J shed 2 bases, with 9 bases lying between them. This CDR3 is CASSYSSAYEQYF. In DNA form, the CDR3 reads TGTGCCAGCAGTTACTCCTCCGCCTACGAGCAGTACTTC.